This T cell receptor beta chain was identified during a study of Ad26.COV2.S vaccination and SARS-CoV-2 variants. This clone was seen a handful of times. Measured with immunoSEQ multiplex PCR; TCRdb has only the in-frame clones, and not every one. Altogether 400,000 to 450,000 clones are present, 75% to 95% being singletons, with the ten largest covering roughly an eighth. The sample's treatment: about 20 received Ad26.COV2.S at low or high dose, single or two shots; 5 received placebo; per-sample allocation not given. Sampling was done on day 63 after the first vaccine or placebo injection. V gave up 3 bases and J gave up 4 bases; unmatched junction bases: 5. Germline V lookup: CDR1 MNHEY, CDR2 SMNVEV (reference sequence). The CDR3 covers 14 residues.

The V call is TRBV27, the J call TRBJ1-1; 7 bases map to TRBD1. The source is a person between 18 and 65 years old who received the Ad26.COV2.S COVID-19 vaccine or a placebo. The input for sequencing was peripheral blood, taken in a trial of Ad26.COV2.S vaccine versus placebo. The CDR3 loop reads CASSLRGLTTEAFF. The CDR3, as DNA: TGTGCCAGCAGTTTGAGGGGGCTAACCACTGAAGCTTTCTTT.